Below, one T cell receptor (beta chain) is given with its context. The sample holds one count of this clone. Its antigen has not been determined. Base quality data are lacking; no much larger clone is found one base away. This record comes from a study of blood T cell repertoires in COVID-19 (dated by TCRdb to 2018 to 2020). About the investigation overall: Collaborator samples came from the United States, Italy and Spain and covered acute and convalescent phases of COVID-19. Where available, HLA class I and class II types were taken from metadata supplied by the sample provider and were not determined by assay-based typing. The sample metadata nearly always contained a de-identified subject ID, COVID-19 status, age in years and sex. The material from the prospective study consisted of cDNA or gDNA derived from T cells, B-cell-depleted T cells, or PBMCs. Deeply sampled blood TCRbeta repertoires from subjects exposed to, actively infected with, or recovered from COVID-19 were included in the dataset. Samples came from the ongoing ImmuneRACE study (first 160 participants) plus 1,254 subjects from 6 global collaborators. The repertoires were released in a freely available public database intended as a resource for research on the immune response to SARS-CoV-2. Study-wide findings and limitations: Clinical and demographic metadata were provided uncurated, with the amount varying by source and participant.

TCRbeta CDR3 regions were amplified from genomic DNA by means of the immunoSEQ Assay, a bias-controlled multiplex PCR. The published analysis was carried out like this. Within the assay, amplification of reference gene primers was used to estimate how many nucleated cells each sample contained. Sequence reads were collapsed and filtered to measure the absolute abundance of every unique TCRbeta CDR3 rearrangement. Productive Simpson clonality was computed per sample as the square root of Simpson's diversity index over productive rearrangements. Not all clones reach the TCRdb copy of this immuneACCESS table, which keeps in-frame sequences only. Checked studies attribute under half of the gap to unresolved V genes and leave the rest unexplained. V and J calls plus clone size are reproduced from that table; the DNA served to infer D and trimming. Within this sample are under 250,000 clones, with less than 85% of them counted one time only. About 3.6% of the sample is in the top ten clones.

CDR1 SGHNT and CDR2 YYREEE are derived from the germline V gene (reference sequence). Including the terminal cysteine and phenylalanine, the CDR3 comprises 16 residues. The DNA shown is the 48-base CDR3, in frame from base 1. Trimming removed 0 bases from V and 0 bases from J, leaving 7 bases between the germline ends. Each collaborating institution followed its own protocols to collect whole blood in K2EDTA tubes. For TCRbeta analysis, collaborator samples were shipped as frozen whole blood, as isolated PBMCs, or as DNA extracted from either sample type. Source material: peripheral blood. The TCR was taken from a woman aged 80 or over with acute or convalescent COVID-19. Here the chain combines TRBV5-4 and TRBJ1-6; no confident D gene assignment can be made. The CDR3 region: CASSLEPSSYNSPLHF. The DNA sequence follows: TGTGCCAGCAGCTTGGAACCGAGCTCCTATAATTCACCCCTCCACTTT.